This T cell receptor beta chain was found in a study of T cell responses to AZD1222 COVID-19 vaccine. Across the study: Pooled in the analysis were second doses at about 4 or about 12 weeks.

Points on this clone: No antigen is known for it.

General study points: Sampling that yielded the repertoires occurred only after the peak T cell response. The donor group comprised mostly white British people and more females; the analysis possibly underestimated clonal diversity.

Trimming took 1 base from V and 0 from J, leaving 10 bases between them. The CDR3 is 16 amino acids. Germline lookup yields CDR1 SGHVS and CDR2 FNYEAQ. Measured with immunoSEQ multiplex PCR; TCRdb has only the in-frame clones, and not every one. The sample yields about 140,000 clones, approximately 90% seen once. The input for sequencing was peripheral blood, taken on day 0 of AZD1222 vaccination. The clonotype originates from an adult in good health. The rearrangement uses TRBV7-6 and TRBJ1-3; D is unresolved. The CDR3 sequence is CASSLGPANSGNTIYF. CDR3 bases: TGTGCCAGCAGCTTAGGTCCAGCCAACTCTGGAAACACCATATATTTT.